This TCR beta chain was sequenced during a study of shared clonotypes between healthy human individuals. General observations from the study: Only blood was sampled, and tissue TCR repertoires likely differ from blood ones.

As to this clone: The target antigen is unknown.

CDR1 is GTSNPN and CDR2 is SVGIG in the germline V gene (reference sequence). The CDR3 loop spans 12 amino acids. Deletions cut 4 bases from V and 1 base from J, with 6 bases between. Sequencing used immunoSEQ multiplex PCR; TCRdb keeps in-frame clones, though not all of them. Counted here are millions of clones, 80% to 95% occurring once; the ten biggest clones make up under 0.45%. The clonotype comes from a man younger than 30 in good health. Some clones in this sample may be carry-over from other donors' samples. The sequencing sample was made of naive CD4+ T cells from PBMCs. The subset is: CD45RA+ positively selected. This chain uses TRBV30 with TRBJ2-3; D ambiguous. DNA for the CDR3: TGTGCCTGGACGGCGGGCACAGATACGCAGTATTTT. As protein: CAWTAGTDTQYF.